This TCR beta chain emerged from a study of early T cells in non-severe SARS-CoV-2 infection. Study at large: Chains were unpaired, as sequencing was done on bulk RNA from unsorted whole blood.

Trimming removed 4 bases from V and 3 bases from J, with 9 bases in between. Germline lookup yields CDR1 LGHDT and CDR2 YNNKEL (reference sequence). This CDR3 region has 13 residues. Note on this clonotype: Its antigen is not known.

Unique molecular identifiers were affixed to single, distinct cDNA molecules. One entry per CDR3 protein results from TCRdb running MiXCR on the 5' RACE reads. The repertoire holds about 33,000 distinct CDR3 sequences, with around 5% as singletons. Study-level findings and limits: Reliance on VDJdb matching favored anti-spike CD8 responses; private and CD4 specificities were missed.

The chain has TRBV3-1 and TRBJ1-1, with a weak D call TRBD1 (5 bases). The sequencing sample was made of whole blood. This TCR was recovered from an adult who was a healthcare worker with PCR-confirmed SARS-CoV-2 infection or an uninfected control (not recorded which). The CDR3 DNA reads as TGTGCCAGCAGCCCGGGACCGCACACTGAAGCTTTCTTT. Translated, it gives CASSPGPHTEAFF.